The 9 T cell receptor beta chains given below trace back to one sample, sequenced in a study of T cell changes during pregnancy in multiple sclerosis. TCRdb keeps only in-frame clones here, not all; method: immunoSEQ multiplex PCR. This table holds about 68,000 clones, about 90% found once. The source was peripheral blood, collected in the second trimester of pregnancy. The source is a female donor with multiple sclerosis, enrolled in a pregnancy study.

V and J are TRBV7-2 and TRBJ1-2, with D tentatively TRBD1 (5 bases). V gave up 5 bases and J gave up 2 bases, with 12 bases separating them. Germline CDR1 SGHTA, CDR2 FQGNSA. The CDR3 extends over 14 amino acids. CDR3 nucleotide sequence: TGTGCCAGCAGCGCAGACAGCTTGAACTATGGCTACACCTTC. Amino acids: CASSADSLNYGYTF. Supplemented by reference TRBV7-2 and TRBJ1-2, the full variable domain reads GAGVSQSPSNKVTEKGKDVELRCDPISGHTALYWYRQSLGQGLEFLIYFQGNSAPDKSGLPSDRFSAERTGGSVSTLTIQRTQQEDSAVYLCASSADSLNYGYTFGSGTRLTVV.

Written as DNA, the CDR3 is TGCGCCAGCAGTTCTATCGCGGGGGAGGAAGATACGCAGTATTTT. Protein sequence: CASSSIAGEEDTQYF. The chain recombines TRBV4-1 with TRBJ2-3; 7 bases match TRBD2. V shed 6 bases and J 5 bases; nucleotides not matched to a gene: 11. CDR1 and CDR2 from the germline V gene are MGHRA and YSYEKL. The CDR3 runs to 15 residues.

V gene TRBV5-4 combines with J gene TRBJ2-7, with 7 bases fitting TRBD2. CDR1 SGHNT and CDR2 YYREEE come from the germline V gene (reference sequence). V dropped 0 bases and J dropped 1; count of bases not matched to a gene: 4. This CDR3 region has 15 residues. The CDR3 loop reads CASSLGGAGSYEQYF. The CDR3 DNA reads as TGTGCCAGCAGCTTGGGGGGAGCGGGGTCCTACGAGCAGTACTTC.

The chain is built from TRBV30 and TRBJ1-6; D uncertain. The CDR3 contains 14 residues. Germline-derived CDR1 and CDR2 are GTSNPN and SVGIG (reference sequence). Between the trimmed V and J ends, which lost 8 bases and 10 bases, there was a span of 21 bases. The CDR3 DNA is TGTGCCACCTCGGTAGGTCCCGGAGGATCACCCCTCCACTTT. It is translated as CATSVGPGGSPLHF. The full variable domain, in which reference TRBV30 and TRBJ1-6 provide the parts outside the CDR3, is SQTIHQWPATLVQPVGSPLSLECTVEGTSNPNLYWYRQAAGRGLQLLFYSVGIGQISSEVPQNLSASRPQDRQFILSSKKLLLSDSGFYLCATSVGPGGSPLHFGNGTRLTVT.

The CDR3 is CASSLWQGMNTEAFF. The CDR3 DNA sequence: TGCGCCAGCAGCTTGTGGCAGGGGATGAACACTGAAGCTTTCTTT. V usage is TRBV5-1 and J usage is TRBJ1-1, with TRBD1 as a possible D gene (6 bases). V lost 1 base and J lost 0, with 10 bases in between. Germline V gene lookup returns CDR1 SGHRS and CDR2 YFSETQ. The length of the CDR3 is 15 residues.

The chain carries TRBV30 and TRBJ1-3; TRBD1 is a possible D gene (6 bases). Germline loops: CDR1 GTSNPN, CDR2 SVGIG (reference sequence). V was trimmed by 4 bases and J by 1 base, leaving 8 bases between them. CDR3 length equals 13 residues. The DNA of the CDR3 is TGTGCCTGGACACAGGGTTCTGGAAACACCATATATTTT. It specifies CAWTQGSGNTIYF.

The V and J genes are TRBV5-4 and TRBJ2-5, with 7 bases identical to TRBD1. Germline V gene lookup returns CDR1 SGHNT and CDR2 YYREEE (reference sequence). The length of the CDR3 is 17 residues. V was clipped by 3 bases and J by 5 bases; unmatched bases: 16. CDR3: CASSSHTRQGREETQYF. The CDR3 nucleotides are TGTGCCAGCAGCTCACATACCCGACAGGGCAGAGAGGAGACCCAGTACTTC.

This chain joins TRBV15 and TRBJ2-3; tentative D call: TRBD1 (5 bases). CDR3 size: 18 residues. Per the germline V gene, CDR1 is LNHNV and CDR2 is YYDKDF (reference sequence). The V end lost 2 bases, the J end lost 0 bases, and 18 bases lay between the germline ends. The CDR3 DNA is TGTGCCACCAGCAGAAGAGGCAGGGTGGGCCCTAGCACAGATACGCAGTATTTT. Translating it yields CATSRRGRVGPSTDTQYF.

In this sample, this clone turned up once. The rearrangement uses TRBV29-1 and TRBJ1-1; D might be TRBD1 (5 bases). Trimming cost V 5 bases and J 0 bases, with 10 bases left between them. The CDR3 spans 13 residues. Germline V gene lookup returns CDR1 SQVTM and CDR2 ANQGSEA. For the CDR3, the DNA is TGCAGCGTTACGGGACTCATGAACACTGAAGCTTTCTTT. Translation: CSVTGLMNTEAFF.